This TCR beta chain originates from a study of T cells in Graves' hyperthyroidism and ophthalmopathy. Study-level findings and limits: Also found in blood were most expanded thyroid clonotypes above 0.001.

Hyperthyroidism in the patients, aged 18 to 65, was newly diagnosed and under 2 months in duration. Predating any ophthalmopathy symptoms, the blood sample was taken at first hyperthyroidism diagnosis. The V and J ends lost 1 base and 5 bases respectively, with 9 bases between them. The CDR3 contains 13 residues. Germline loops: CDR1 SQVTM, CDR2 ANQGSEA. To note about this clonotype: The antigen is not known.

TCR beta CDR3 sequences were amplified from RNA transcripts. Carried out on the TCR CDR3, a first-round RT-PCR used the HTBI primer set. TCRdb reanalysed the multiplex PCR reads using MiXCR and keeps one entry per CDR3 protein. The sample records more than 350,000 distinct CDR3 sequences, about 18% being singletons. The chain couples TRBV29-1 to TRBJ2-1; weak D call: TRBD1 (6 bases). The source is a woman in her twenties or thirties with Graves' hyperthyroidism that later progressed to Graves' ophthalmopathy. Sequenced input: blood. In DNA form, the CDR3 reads TGCAGCGTTGAAGGGACAGCTAACAATGAGCAGTTCTTC. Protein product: CSVEGTANNEQFF.